This TCR beta chain was identified during a study of blood T cell repertoires in COVID-19. Study information: Samples taken during acute and convalescent COVID-19 were collected in the United States, Italy and Spain. Sample material is recorded as cDNA or gDNA derived from T cells, B-cell-depleted T cells, or PBMCs.

This CDR3 is 16 amino acids long. CDR1 is SGHVS and CDR2 is FNYEAQ in the germline V gene. The V gene end was trimmed by 1 base and the J gene end by 0 bases; junction bases not matched to a gene: 3. In the original processing: Scientists estimated how many nucleated cells there were by amplifying reference gene primers. The repertoire was sequenced with immunoSEQ multiplex PCR; TCRdb's copy has only in-frame clones and lacks some. V, J and clone size reflect that table, while D and trimming were determined from the DNA. The sample holds 200,000 to 300,000 clones; about 84% are singletons and the top ten take 7.5% to 9%.

The source material was peripheral blood. The source of this sequence is a woman of 80 years or more with acute or convalescent COVID-19. This sequence joins TRBV7-6 and TRBJ1-1; 9 bases are a match to TRBD1. In DNA, the CDR3 is TGTGCCAGCAGCTTAGGCGGGACAGGGTTGAACACTGAAGCTTTCTTT. As protein: CASSLGGTGLNTEAFF.